A selection of T cell receptor beta chains follows, all from one sample in a study of blood T cell repertoires in COVID-19. Libraries were prepared by immunoSEQ multiplex PCR; TCRdb keeps only in-frame clonotypes and omits some of them. The sample carries roughly 53,000 clones, about 90% recorded once. Sequenced sample: peripheral blood. These receptor sequences come from a woman aged 80 or over with COVID-19, enrolled during active disease. Both conserved end residues are part of each CDR3. Each record gives: CDR3 length, J gene, D gene, clone size, V gene, CDR3 DNA, CDR3 protein. D genes are given only for firm matches. Size values are once, few and many counts, or a class for expanded clones, and some rows have none.

cdr3_length: 15; j_call: TRBJ2-7; d_call: TRBD2; clone_size: NA; v_call: TRBV19; cdr3_nt: TGTGCCAGTACCTCGCTGGGGGGAGGGTCCTACGAGCAGTACTTC; cdr3_aa: CASTSLGGGSYEQYF
cdr3_length: 15; j_call: TRBJ1-5; d_call: TRBD1; clone_size: NA; v_call: TRBV18; cdr3_nt: TGTGCCAGCTCACCCCGGGACAGAGACAATCAGCCCCAGCATTTT; cdr3_aa: CASSPRDRDNQPQHF
cdr3_length: 15; j_call: TRBJ1-5; d_call: NA; clone_size: NA; v_call: TRBV20-1; cdr3_nt: TGCAGTGCTAGTGTTTCCGGGGGTCCCAGTCAGCCCCAGCATTTT; cdr3_aa: CSASVSGGPSQPQHF
cdr3_length: 16; j_call: TRBJ1-3; d_call: TRBD1; clone_size: NA; v_call: TRBV7-3; cdr3_nt: TGTGCCAGCAGCCTTAAGGGACAGGGGCCTGGAAACACCATATATTTT; cdr3_aa: CASSLKGQGPGNTIYF
cdr3_length: 14; j_call: TRBJ1-6; d_call: TRBD1; clone_size: NA; v_call: TRBV28; cdr3_nt: TGTGCCAGCAGGAACAGGGGTGGAAATTCACCCCTCCACTTT; cdr3_aa: CASRNRGGNSPLHF
cdr3_length: 16; j_call: TRBJ2-4; d_call: TRBD1; clone_size: NA; v_call: TRBV5-4; cdr3_nt: TGTGCCAGCAGCTTGGCCCCACAGGGGGCCAAAAACATTCAGTACTTC; cdr3_aa: CASSLAPQGAKNIQYF
cdr3_length: 14; j_call: TRBJ1-4; d_call: NA; clone_size: NA; v_call: TRBV18; cdr3_nt: TGTGCCAGCTCGCAGGACAACCCGGGTGAAAAACTGTTTTTT; cdr3_aa: CASSQDNPGEKLFF
cdr3_length: 14; j_call: TRBJ2-7; d_call: NA; clone_size: NA; v_call: TRBV28; cdr3_nt: TGTGCCAGCAGCCTCGCCTACGGTACCTACGAGCAGTACTTC; cdr3_aa: CASSLAYGTYEQYF
cdr3_length: 16; j_call: TRBJ2-5; d_call: NA; clone_size: NA; v_call: TRBV5-6; cdr3_nt: TGTGCCAGCAGCTTAGAGGTACCAAACTTCCAAGAGACCCAGTACTTC; cdr3_aa: CASSLEVPNFQETQYF
cdr3_length: 13; j_call: TRBJ1-1; d_call: NA; clone_size: NA; v_call: TRBV12-3/TRBV12-4; cdr3_nt: TGTGCCAGCAGTTTAGCTAGGAACACTGAAGCTTTCTTT; cdr3_aa: CASSLARNTEAFF
cdr3_length: 12; j_call: TRBJ2-7; d_call: NA; clone_size: NA; v_call: TRBV12-3/TRBV12-4; cdr3_nt: TGTGCCAGCAGTTTAGACAGCTACGAGCAGTACTTC; cdr3_aa: CASSLDSYEQYF
cdr3_length: 15; j_call: TRBJ2-5; d_call: TRBD2; clone_size: NA; v_call: TRBV13; cdr3_nt: TGTGCCAGCAGCGAACTAGCGGGAACCCAAGAGACCCAGTACTTC; cdr3_aa: CASSELAGTQETQYF
cdr3_length: 15; j_call: TRBJ1-2; d_call: NA; clone_size: NA; v_call: TRBV28; cdr3_nt: TGTGCCAGCAGTCTTGAGACTAGATCTATGCGGGGCTACACCTTC; cdr3_aa: CASSLETRSMRGYTF
cdr3_length: 16; j_call: TRBJ2-2; d_call: TRBD2; clone_size: NA; v_call: TRBV6-6; cdr3_nt: TGTGCCAGCAGACTGGGTTGGGAGCGGGGCACCGGGGAGCTGTTTTTT; cdr3_aa: CASRLGWERGTGELFF
cdr3_length: 16; j_call: TRBJ1-6; d_call: TRBD1; clone_size: NA; v_call: TRBV2; cdr3_nt: TGTGCCAGCAAGGAGTCAGGGGGTTCCGGTAATTCACCCCTCCACTTT; cdr3_aa: CASKESGGSGNSPLHF
cdr3_length: 14; j_call: TRBJ2-7; d_call: NA; clone_size: NA; v_call: TRBV18; cdr3_nt: TGTGCCAGCTCACCATCCTTGAGCTCCTACGAGCAGTACTTC; cdr3_aa: CASSPSLSSYEQYF
cdr3_length: 14; j_call: TRBJ1-5; d_call: NA; clone_size: few; v_call: TRBV5-6; cdr3_nt: TGTGCCAGCAGGCCTAGGGGGAGCAATCAGCCCCAGCATTTT; cdr3_aa: CASRPRGSNQPQHF
cdr3_length: 14; j_call: TRBJ1-1; d_call: TRBD1; clone_size: NA; v_call: TRBV6-6; cdr3_nt: TGTGCCAGCAGTCCTTGGGACAGCCGGACTGAAGCTTTCTTT; cdr3_aa: CASSPWDSRTEAFF
cdr3_length: 13; j_call: TRBJ1-5; d_call: NA; clone_size: few; v_call: TRBV5-5; cdr3_nt: TGTGCCAGCAGCTACAATAGCAATCAGCCCCAGCATTTT; cdr3_aa: CASSYNSNQPQHF
cdr3_length: 14; j_call: TRBJ1-2; d_call: NA; clone_size: NA; v_call: TRBV19; cdr3_nt: TGTGCCAGTAGTATATCCCACAGAGACTATGGCTACACCTTC; cdr3_aa: CASSISHRDYGYTF
cdr3_length: 15; j_call: TRBJ2-3; d_call: NA; clone_size: NA; v_call: TRBV7-9; cdr3_nt: TGTGCCAGCAGCTTTTTCGGCAGGGATAAAGATACGCAGTATTTT; cdr3_aa: CASSFFGRDKDTQYF
cdr3_length: 14; j_call: TRBJ1-5; d_call: NA; clone_size: NA; v_call: TRBV6-5; cdr3_nt: TGTGCCAGCAGGCGCCAGGGGTCCGGTCAGCCCCAGCATTTT; cdr3_aa: CASRRQGSGQPQHF
cdr3_length: 13; j_call: TRBJ1-2; d_call: NA; clone_size: once; v_call: TRBV30; cdr3_nt: TGTGCCACCCCTTTGCACTCTAGCTATGGCTACACCTTC; cdr3_aa: CATPLHSSYGYTF
cdr3_length: 13; j_call: TRBJ2-1; d_call: NA; clone_size: few; v_call: TRBV15; cdr3_nt: TGTGCCACCAGCGTCGGAGGGGTAAATGAGCAGTTCTTC; cdr3_aa: CATSVGGVNEQFF
cdr3_length: 14; j_call: TRBJ1-2; d_call: TRBD1; clone_size: once; v_call: TRBV28; cdr3_nt: TGTGCCAGCAGTTTCGGACAGGGGGTCGGAGGCTACACCTTC; cdr3_aa: CASSFGQGVGGYTF
cdr3_length: 15; j_call: TRBJ1-4; d_call: TRBD1; clone_size: NA; v_call: TRBV6-5; cdr3_nt: TGTGCCAGCAGTTACTCGACAGGGGCTAATGAAAAACTGTTTTTT; cdr3_aa: CASSYSTGANEKLFF
cdr3_length: 13; j_call: TRBJ1-2; d_call: NA; clone_size: few; v_call: TRBV6-6; cdr3_nt: TGTGCCAGCAGCCCGACAGGAGACTATGGCTACACCTTC; cdr3_aa: CASSPTGDYGYTF
cdr3_length: 15; j_call: TRBJ2-7; d_call: TRBD1; clone_size: NA; v_call: TRBV10-3; cdr3_nt: TGTGCCATCAGTGAGTCAAACAGGGGGAGCGACGAGCAGTACTTC; cdr3_aa: CAISESNRGSDEQYF
cdr3_length: 14; j_call: TRBJ1-3; d_call: TRBD1; clone_size: NA; v_call: TRBV18; cdr3_nt: TGTGCCAGCTCGTCGACAGGGGGGGAAAACACCATATATTTT; cdr3_aa: CASSSTGGENTIYF
cdr3_length: 15; j_call: TRBJ1-2; d_call: TRBD1; clone_size: NA; v_call: TRBV7-9; cdr3_nt: TGTGCCAGCAGCTTAGGAGGGACAGGGGAAGATGGCTACACCTTC; cdr3_aa: CASSLGGTGEDGYTF
cdr3_length: 15; j_call: TRBJ1-5; d_call: NA; clone_size: NA; v_call: TRBV15; cdr3_nt: TGTGCCACCAGCGGGCGGGGGGTGGCCAATCAGCCCCAGCATTTT; cdr3_aa: CATSGRGVANQPQHF
cdr3_length: 16; j_call: TRBJ2-1; d_call: TRBD2; clone_size: NA; v_call: TRBV7-9; cdr3_nt: TGTGCCAGCAGCTCCTCTAGCGGGGGGGCTTACAATGAGCAGTTCTTC; cdr3_aa: CASSSSSGGAYNEQFF
cdr3_length: 14; j_call: TRBJ2-7; d_call: TRBD1; clone_size: NA; v_call: TRBV27; cdr3_nt: TGTGCCAGCAGTTATACAGGGGGCTTGAACGAGCAGTACTTC; cdr3_aa: CASSYTGGLNEQYF
cdr3_length: 14; j_call: TRBJ2-7; d_call: NA; clone_size: NA; v_call: TRBV5-6; cdr3_nt: TGTGCCAGCAGCCGGAGAGGGCAGGCCTACGAGCAGTACTTC; cdr3_aa: CASSRRGQAYEQYF
cdr3_length: 11; j_call: TRBJ2-7; d_call: NA; clone_size: NA; v_call: TRBV11-2; cdr3_nt: TGTGCCAGCAGCTCGACTTACGAGCAGTACTTC; cdr3_aa: CASSSTYEQYF
cdr3_length: 12; j_call: TRBJ2-7; d_call: TRBD2; clone_size: once; v_call: TRBV7-9; cdr3_nt: TGTGCCAGCAGCTTATCGACTAGCGGGAGTTCCTTC; cdr3_aa: CASSLSTSGSSF
cdr3_length: 15; j_call: TRBJ1-1; d_call: TRBD1; clone_size: once; v_call: TRBV18; cdr3_nt: TGTGCCAGCTCACCACGGGACAGTGAGAACACTGAAGCTTTCTTT; cdr3_aa: CASSPRDSENTEAFF
cdr3_length: 14; j_call: TRBJ2-1; d_call: NA; clone_size: NA; v_call: TRBV24-1; cdr3_nt: TGTGCCACCAGTGACTCAGACCCCCCGGGTGAGCAGTTCTTC; cdr3_aa: CATSDSDPPGEQFF
cdr3_length: 12; j_call: TRBJ2-3; d_call: NA; clone_size: NA; v_call: TRBV11-1; cdr3_nt: TGTGCCAGCAGCCCCCAGGGGCGTACGCAGTATTTT; cdr3_aa: CASSPQGRTQYF
cdr3_length: 14; j_call: TRBJ2-3; d_call: NA; clone_size: NA; v_call: TRBV3-1/TRBV3-2; cdr3_nt: TGTGCCAGCAGCCTAGGGAGCAGCACAGATACGCAGTATTTT; cdr3_aa: CASSLGSSTDTQYF
cdr3_length: 14; j_call: TRBJ2-1; d_call: NA; clone_size: NA; v_call: TRBV18; cdr3_nt: TGTGCCAGCTCACCGAAGGGGGGGGGCAATGAGCAGTTCTTC; cdr3_aa: CASSPKGGGNEQFF
cdr3_length: 15; j_call: TRBJ2-1; d_call: TRBD2; clone_size: NA; v_call: TRBV5-1; cdr3_nt: TGCGCCAGCAGCTTGGCGGCTAGCGGGGGGAATGAGCAGTTCTTC; cdr3_aa: CASSLAASGGNEQFF
cdr3_length: 18; j_call: TRBJ1-2; d_call: NA; clone_size: NA; v_call: TRBV6-6; cdr3_nt: TGTGCCAGCAGTCAGGACCTTGGGAGACCTGGAGCTAACTATGGCTACACCTTC; cdr3_aa: CASSQDLGRPGANYGYTF
cdr3_length: 12; j_call: TRBJ2-5; d_call: NA; clone_size: NA; v_call: TRBV12-3/TRBV12-4; cdr3_nt: TGTGCCAGCAGGGAGGGTCAAGAGACCCAGTACTTC; cdr3_aa: CASREGQETQYF
cdr3_length: 13; j_call: TRBJ1-2; d_call: NA; clone_size: NA; v_call: TRBV12-3/TRBV12-4; cdr3_nt: TGTGCCACCACCCAGGGACACTTCTATGGCTACACCTTC; cdr3_aa: CATTQGHFYGYTF
cdr3_length: 15; j_call: TRBJ2-5; d_call: NA; clone_size: NA; v_call: TRBV7-8; cdr3_nt: TGTGCCAGCAGCACTCCCGCGGGGTACCAAGAGACCCAGTACTTC; cdr3_aa: CASSTPAGYQETQYF
cdr3_length: 13; j_call: TRBJ1-2; d_call: NA; clone_size: once; v_call: TRBV27; cdr3_nt: TGTGCCAGCAGTTTATGGGGTGCGGCGGGGTACACCTTC; cdr3_aa: CASSLWGAAGYTF
cdr3_length: 13; j_call: TRBJ2-2; d_call: NA; clone_size: NA; v_call: TRBV6-4; cdr3_nt: TGTGCCAGCAGTGACGGGGGCGCCGGGGAGCTGTTTTTT; cdr3_aa: CASSDGGAGELFF
cdr3_length: 15; j_call: TRBJ2-1; d_call: NA; clone_size: NA; v_call: TRBV7-3; cdr3_nt: TGTGCCAGCAGCTTATCTCTAGCCGAACGCGATGAGCAGTTCTTC; cdr3_aa: CASSLSLAERDEQFF
cdr3_length: 14; j_call: TRBJ2-1; d_call: NA; clone_size: NA; v_call: TRBV27; cdr3_nt: TGTGCCAGCAGCCAATACGACAGCTACAATGAGCAGTTCTTC; cdr3_aa: CASSQYDSYNEQFF
cdr3_length: 13; j_call: TRBJ1-1; d_call: NA; clone_size: NA; v_call: TRBV6-5; cdr3_nt: TGTGCCAGCAGTTACTCGGGGGGGTCTGAAGCTTTCTTT; cdr3_aa: CASSYSGGSEAFF
cdr3_length: 15; j_call: TRBJ2-5; d_call: NA; clone_size: NA; v_call: TRBV28; cdr3_nt: TGTGCCAGCAGTCTCCTGGCGACGAGGAAAGAGACCCAGTACTTC; cdr3_aa: CASSLLATRKETQYF
cdr3_length: 18; j_call: TRBJ2-5; d_call: TRBD1; clone_size: NA; v_call: TRBV18; cdr3_nt: TGTGCCAGCTCAGCGACAGGGGGGACGGGCAACAACGTGGAGACCCAGTACTTC; cdr3_aa: CASSATGGTGNNVETQYF
cdr3_length: 16; j_call: TRBJ1-1; d_call: TRBD1; clone_size: NA; v_call: TRBV18; cdr3_nt: TGTGCCAGCTCACCACACGGGGGACAGGAGAACACTGAAGCTTTCTTT; cdr3_aa: CASSPHGGQENTEAFF
cdr3_length: 17; j_call: TRBJ1-3; d_call: NA; clone_size: NA; v_call: TRBV10-3; cdr3_nt: TGTGCCATCAGTGAGCCTCCCGTAACAGGCTCTGGAAACACCATATATTTT; cdr3_aa: CAISEPPVTGSGNTIYF